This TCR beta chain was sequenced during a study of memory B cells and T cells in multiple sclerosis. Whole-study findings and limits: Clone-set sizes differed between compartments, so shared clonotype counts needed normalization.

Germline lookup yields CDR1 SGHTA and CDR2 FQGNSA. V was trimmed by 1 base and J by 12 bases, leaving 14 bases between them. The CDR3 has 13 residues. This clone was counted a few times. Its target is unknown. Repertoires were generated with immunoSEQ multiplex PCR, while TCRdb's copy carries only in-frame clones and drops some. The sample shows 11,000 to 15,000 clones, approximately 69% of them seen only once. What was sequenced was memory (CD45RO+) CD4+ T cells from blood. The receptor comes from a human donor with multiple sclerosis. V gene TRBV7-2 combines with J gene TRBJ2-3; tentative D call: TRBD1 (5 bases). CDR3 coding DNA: TGTGCCAGCAGCTTAGGGACACGATGGCTCCAGTATTTT. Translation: CASSLGTRWLQYF.